Presented here are 20 T cell receptor beta chains from one specimen sequenced in a study of blood T cell repertoires in COVID-19. The protocol was immunoSEQ multiplex PCR, while the TCRdb copy is restricted to in-frame clones and leaves out a portion. The sample holds about 230,000 clones; more than 70% are singletons and the top ten take less than 3%. What was sequenced was peripheral blood. Receptors were obtained from a woman in her sixties with acute or convalescent COVID-19.

CDR3 sequence (DNA): TGTGCCAGCAGCTTAGCCTCGTGGCGGGAGAGAACAGATACGCAGTATTTT. Translation: CASSLASWRERTDTQYF. The genes are TRBV7-6 and TRBJ2-3; 7 positions agree with TRBD2. CDR1 is SGHVS and CDR2 is FNYEAQ in the germline V gene. CDR3 length: 17 amino acids. J was trimmed by 3 bases and V by 0 bases; bases with no gene match: 9. The variable domain in full, completed from reference TRBV7-6 and TRBJ2-3, reads GAGVSQSPRYKVTKRGQDVALRCDPISGHVSLYWYRQALGQGPEFLTYFNYEAQQDKSGLPNDRFSAERPEGSISTLTIQRTEQRDSAMYRCASSLASWRERTDTQYFGPGTRLTVL.

V is TRBV28 and J is TRBJ2-3; the D gene is possibly TRBD2 (5 bases). V dropped 3 bases and J dropped 0 bases, with 7 bases sitting between them. The germline gives CDR1 MDHEN, CDR2 SYDVKM. This CDR3 is 14 amino acids long. CDR3 DNA sequence: TGTGCCAGCAGTTTGGGCGGGAGCACAGATACGCAGTATTTT. Encoded protein: CASSLGGSTDTQYF.

About this clone itself: The junction differs from germline at one of its ends, possibly a read error. The V call is TRBV4-3, the J call TRBJ2-7; maybe TRBD1 (6 bases). Per the germline V gene, CDR1 is LGHNA and CDR2 is YSLEER. The CDR3 extends over 20 amino acids. CDR3: CASSQAQVSVGTSSSYAQYF. The CDR3 coding sequence is TGCGCCAGCAGCCAAGCTCAGGTATCAGTCGGGACATCCTCCTCCTACGCGCAGTACTTC.

The CDR3 sequence: CASSYGGIQETQYF. CDR3 nucleotides: TGTGCCAGCAGTTACGGCGGGATCCAAGAGACCCAGTACTTC. The V call is TRBV6-2 or TRBV6-3, the J call TRBJ2-5; perhaps TRBD2 as D (6 bases). From germline, CDR1 is MNHEY and CDR2 SVGEGT. V lost 2 bases and J lost 1, with 8 bases in between. The CDR3 is 14 residues long.

The V call is TRBV27, the J call TRBJ2-5; 10 bases align to TRBD2. With V trimmed by 1 base and J by 5 bases, 7 bases remained unmatched. CDR3 size: 16 residues. Germline V gene sequence: CDR1 MNHEY, CDR2 SMNVEV (reference sequence). The CDR3 DNA is TGTGCCAGCAGTTTATATTCTAGCGGGGGCTTTGAGACCCAGTACTTC. Its translation is CASSLYSSGGFETQYF.

In nucleotides, the CDR3 is TGTGCCAGCACCTCCGGGACAGGGACACATGGCTACACCTTC. It translates to CASTSGTGTHGYTF. The chain joins TRBV2 to TRBJ1-2, with 9 bases matching TRBD1. The CDR3 extends over 14 amino acids. Trimming at V came to 7 bases and at J to 6 bases, leaving 9 bases not matched to a gene. Germline V CDR1 and CDR2: SNHLY, FYNNEI.

V gene TRBV20-1 combines with J gene TRBJ2-7; the D is unclear. Per germline, CDR1 DFQATT and CDR2 SNEGSKA (reference sequence). There are 11 residues in the CDR3. V lost 3 bases, J lost 6 bases, and 9 bases lay in between. The CDR3 protein is CSASRAAEQYF. The CDR3 bases are TGCAGTGCTAGTCGTGCGGCCGAGCAGTACTTC.

This sequence joins TRBV29-1 and TRBJ2-5; 7 nucleotides agree with TRBD2. J was trimmed by 6 bases and V by 5 bases; bases with no gene match: 12. In germline, CDR1 is SQVTM, CDR2 ANQGSEA. This CDR3 contains 14 residues. The CDR3 nucleotides are TGCAGCGTTCAGAAGGGAGGGAGTGGGAAGACCCAGTACTTC. Translation gives CSVQKGGSGKTQYF.

This chain links TRBV6-5 with TRBJ1-5; D perhaps matches TRBD1 (5 bases). CDR1 is MNHEY, CDR2 SVGAGI, per germline. This CDR3 has 13 residues. The ends were cut back, 6 bases at V and 0 bases at J, with 6 bases in the middle. CDR3 region: CASRTVSNQPQHF. The CDR3 nucleotides are TGTGCCAGCAGGACAGTTAGCAATCAGCCCCAGCATTTT.

This clone was observed once. The V gene is TRBV6-6, the J gene TRBJ1-5; the D is unclear. The CDR3 consists of 15 residues. The V end lost 7 bases, the J end lost 2 bases, and 15 bases lay between the germline ends. Germline V gene sequence: CDR1 MNHNY, CDR2 SVGAGI (reference sequence). The CDR3 loop is CASTLGGRGNQPQHF. Here the CDR3 DNA reads TGTGCCAGCACTTTAGGAGGGAGAGGCAATCAGCCCCAGCATTTT.

This rearrangement joins TRBV30 to TRBJ1-6; 7 bases are a match to TRBD1. The CDR3 is made up of 14 amino acids. V gave up 8 bases and J gave up 8 bases; unmatched junction bases: 12. Germline assignment: CDR1 GTSNPN and CDR2 SVGIG (reference sequence). CDR3 bases: TGTGCCCTACACGAGGGGGCCGGGTATTCACCCCTCCACTTT. This translates into CALHEGAGYSPLHF.

V gene TRBV18 combines with J gene TRBJ2-1, with 15 positions matching TRBD2. The CDR3 is 16 amino acids. V was clipped by 6 bases and J by 5 bases; unmatched bases: 5. Germline V lookup: CDR1 KGHSH, CDR2 LQKENI. The CDR3 here is CASSPGLAGGNNEQFF. The CDR3 coding sequence is TGTGCCAGCTCTCCGGGACTAGCGGGGGGCAACAATGAGCAGTTCTTC. The full variable domain, its missing parts supplied by reference TRBV18 and TRBJ2-1, is NAGVMQNPRHLVRRRGQEARLRCSPMKGHSHVYWYRQLPEEGLKFMVYLQKENIIDESGMPKERFSAEFPKEGPSILRIQQVVRGDSAAYFCASSPGLAGGNNEQFFGPGTRLTVL.

The gene calls are TRBV5-1 and TRBJ2-2; D uncertain. The CDR3 covers 15 residues. The germline V and J ends were trimmed by 0 bases and 2 bases, with 8 bases remaining between them. Germline assignment: CDR1 SGHRS and CDR2 YFSETQ. The CDR3 loop is CASSLVSGNTGELFF. As DNA, the CDR3 is TGCGCCAGCAGCTTGGTTTCAGGCAACACCGGGGAGCTGTTTTTT.

The chain carries TRBV5-1 and TRBJ1-3; possibly TRBD1 for D (5 bases). Germline V gene data show CDR1 as SGHRS and CDR2 as YFSETQ. The CDR3 has 15 residues. The V and J ends lost 6 bases and 0 bases respectively, with 13 bases between them. The CDR3 sequence is CASTPGGASGNTIYF. CDR3 in DNA: TGCGCCAGCACCCCCGGAGGGGCCTCTGGAAACACCATATATTTT.

The chain links TRBV5-1 to TRBJ2-1, with 13 bases fitting TRBD2. The CDR3 extends over 15 amino acids. J was trimmed by 7 bases and V by 4 bases; bases with no gene match: 5. CDR1 is SGHRS and CDR2 is YFSETQ in the germline V gene. This chain's CDR3 is CASSPGLAGVNEQFF. The CDR3 bases are TGCGCCAGCAGCCCAGGACTAGCGGGAGTTAATGAGCAGTTCTTC.

The chain uses TRBV5-4 and TRBJ1-2; 11 positions agree with TRBD1. Germline loops: CDR1 SGHNT, CDR2 YYREEE (reference sequence). CDR3 size: 18 residues. The V gene end was trimmed by 4 bases and the J gene end by 7 bases; junction bases not matched to a gene: 18. The CDR3 coding sequence is TGTGCCAGCAGCCCAACACCCCGCCCGGGACAGGGGGGATTTGGCTACACCTTC. It yields the protein CASSPTPRPGQGGFGYTF.

The CDR3 nucleotides read TGTGCCAGCAGTCCCAGCGGGGTCACAGATACGCAGTATTTT. It codes for CASSPSGVTDTQYF. V is TRBV6-2 or TRBV6-3 and J is TRBJ2-3; TRBD2 matches 7 bases. Germline CDR1 reads MNHEY; CDR2 reads SVGEGT. V was clipped by 5 bases and J by 2 bases; unmatched bases: 4. This CDR3 has 14 amino acids.

This rearrangement joins TRBV27 to TRBJ2-1; 7 bases map to TRBD1. V lost 6 bases, J lost 5 bases, and 10 bases stayed unmatched. CDR1 MNHEY and CDR2 SMNVEV come from the germline V gene (reference sequence). The CDR3 is 15 residues long. The CDR3 reads CASSRIAGGNNEQFF. DNA for the CDR3: TGTGCCAGCAGCCGAATAGCAGGGGGTAACAATGAGCAGTTCTTC.

V is TRBV6-5 and J is TRBJ1-5, with 7 bases that match TRBD1. V lost 6 bases to trimming and J lost 0 bases; unmatched junction nucleotides: 5. Germline V lookup: CDR1 MNHEY, CDR2 SVGAGI. The CDR3 sequence is 15 residues long. The CDR3 DNA follows: TGTGCCAGCAGGCCCAGGGGGGATAGCAATCAGCCCCAGCATTTT. The encoded protein is CASRPRGDSNQPQHF.

The genes are TRBV27 and TRBJ1-3, with D perhaps matching TRBD1 (6 bases). This CDR3 is built from 15 residues. The V gene lost 2 bases and the J gene lost 4 bases, with 12 bases spanning the gap. Germline V lookup: CDR1 MNHEY, CDR2 SMNVEV (reference sequence). Here the CDR3 DNA reads TGTGCCAGCAGTTTACGACAGGCTGGCGGAAACACCATATATTTT. Protein sequence: CASSLRQAGGNTIYF.